A selection of T cell receptor beta chains follows, all from one sample in a study of control samples from healthy donors and cancer patients. Repertoires were generated with immunoSEQ multiplex PCR, while TCRdb's copy carries only in-frame clones and drops some. The data hold 120,000 or so clones, with about 89% observed a single time. Material: blood. These receptors were taken from a man aged 50 or older in good health. Each CDR3 is given with its conserved first and last residue. D genes are given only for firm matches. Clone size is not always given. Where it is, it says once, few, many or a class for expanded clones.

- | TRBJ1-6 | TRBV5-1 | - | 13 | TGCGCCAGCGCCGGGACGGCAAATTCACCCCTCCACTTT | CASAGTANSPLHF
- | TRBJ1-1 | TRBV19 | - | 14 | TGTGCCAGTAGTATAGGGGGGGGAGCGGCTGAAGCTTTCTTT | CASSIGGGAAEAFF
- | TRBJ2-3 | TRBV5-5 | - | 15 | TGTGCCAGCAGCTTGGGGCAGGGCCGCACAGATACGCAGTATTTT | CASSLGQGRTDTQYF
- | TRBJ1-2 | TRBV9 | TRBD1 | 13 | TGTGCCAGCAGCGTCGGACAGGGTTATGGCTACACCTTC | CASSVGQGYGYTF
- | TRBJ1-6 | TRBV10-3 | TRBD1 | 15 | TGTGCCATCAGTGTACAGGGGGCGATGAATTCACCCCTCCACTTT | CAISVQGAMNSPLHF
- | TRBJ2-1 | TRBV5-1 | - | 17 | TGCGCCAGCAGCTTGGTAGTGGCAGATAGCTCCTACAATGAGCAGTTCTTC | CASSLVVADSSYNEQFF
- | TRBJ2-3 | TRBV12-5 | TRBD2 | 16 | TGTGCTAGTGGTTTGGTCCTAGCGGAGTCCACAGATACGCAGTATTTT | CASGLVLAESTDTQYF
- | TRBJ2-5 | TRBV9 | - | 13 | TGTGCCAGCAGCGCCGGTCCCTCAGAGACCCAGTACTTC | CASSAGPSETQYF
- | TRBJ1-3 | TRBV15 | - | 11 | TGTGCCACCAGCGGTGGAAACACCATATATTTT | CATSGGNTIYF
- | TRBJ2-3 | TRBV19 | TRBD2 | 16 | TGTGCCAGTACCGGACTAGCGGGGCCTAGCACAGATACGCAGTATTTT | CASTGLAGPSTDTQYF
- | TRBJ1-5 | TRBV7-2 | - | 15 | TGTGCCAGCAGCCCCGGGAGTTCACCCAATCAGCCCCAGCATTTT | CASSPGSSPNQPQHF
- | TRBJ2-5 | TRBV5-6 | - | 13 | TGTGCCAGCAGCCCCAGGGCAGGGGAGACCCAGTACTTC | CASSPRAGETQYF
once | TRBJ2-1 | TRBV15 | TRBD2 | 15 | TGTGCCACCAGCAGAGAAAGCGGGGGGAACAATGAGCAGTTCTTC | CATSRESGGNNEQFF
- | TRBJ2-1 | TRBV9 | - | 14 | TGTGCCAGCAGCGTAGAGGGGCAGCTTAATGAGCAGTTCTTC | CASSVEGQLNEQFF
- | TRBJ2-1 | TRBV19 | - | 14 | TGTGCCAGTAGTACCCCCACTAGAATCCATGAGCAGTTCTTC | CASSTPTRIHEQFF
- | TRBJ1-1 | TRBV6-5 | - | 12 | TGTGCCAGCAGTTCGCGGAACACTGAAGCTTTCTTT | CASSSRNTEAFF
- | TRBJ1-5 | TRBV27 | TRBD1 | 14 | TGTGCCAGCAGTTGGACAGGGGGGGAACAGCCCCAGCATTTT | CASSWTGGEQPQHF
- | TRBJ1-2 | TRBV9 | - | 15 | TGTGCCAGCAGCGTAGTGGTTACAGGGAGTCATGGCTACACCTTC | CASSVVVTGSHGYTF
- | TRBJ2-3 | TRBV6-6 | TRBD2 | 15 | TGTGCCAGCAGTTACTCCGGGACTAGGGGGGATACGCAGTATTTT | CASSYSGTRGDTQYF
- | TRBJ2-2 | TRBV6-2/TRBV6-3 | - | 19 | TGTGCCAGCAGTTACTCCCTCCCTAGCCCGACAGAGAACACCGGGGAGCTGTTTTTT | CASSYSLPSPTENTGELFF
- | TRBJ2-5 | TRBV3-1/TRBV3-2 | TRBD2 | 15 | TGTGCCAGCAGCAGTAGCGGGGGTTACCAAGAGACCCAGTACTTC | CASSSSGGYQETQYF
- | TRBJ1-4 | TRBV6-5 | - | 16 | TGTGCCAGCAGTTACTCACCGGGACGGCCGAATGAAAAACTGTTTTTT | CASSYSPGRPNEKLFF
few | TRBJ2-7 | TRBV27 | - | 9 | TGTGCCAGCGGGTACGAGCAGTACTTC | CASGYEQYF
- | TRBJ1-2 | TRBV27 | TRBD1 | 15 | TGTGCCAGCAGTTTTGGACAGGGGGCGCGATATGGCTACACCTTC | CASSFGQGARYGYTF
- | TRBJ1-1 | TRBV9 | - | 12 | TGTGCCAGCAGCGTAGTGGGCCCTGAAGCTTTCTTT | CASSVVGPEAFF
- | TRBJ2-3 | TRBV24-1 | TRBD2 | 16 | TGTGCCACCAGTCTCTTCCTAGCGGAGAGCACAGATACGCAGTATTTT | CATSLFLAESTDTQYF
- | TRBJ2-5 | TRBV18 | - | 14 | TGTGCCAGCTCACCACCAATGGGGGGTCAGACCCAGTACTTC | CASSPPMGGQTQYF
- | TRBJ1-1 | TRBV9 | - | 13 | TGTGCCAGCAGCGTAGGGTGGCGCACTGAAGCTTTCTTT | CASSVGWRTEAFF
- | TRBJ1-1 | TRBV5-1 | - | 13 | TGCGCCAGCAGCTTTCGGGGGAACACTGAAGCTTTCTTT | CASSFRGNTEAFF